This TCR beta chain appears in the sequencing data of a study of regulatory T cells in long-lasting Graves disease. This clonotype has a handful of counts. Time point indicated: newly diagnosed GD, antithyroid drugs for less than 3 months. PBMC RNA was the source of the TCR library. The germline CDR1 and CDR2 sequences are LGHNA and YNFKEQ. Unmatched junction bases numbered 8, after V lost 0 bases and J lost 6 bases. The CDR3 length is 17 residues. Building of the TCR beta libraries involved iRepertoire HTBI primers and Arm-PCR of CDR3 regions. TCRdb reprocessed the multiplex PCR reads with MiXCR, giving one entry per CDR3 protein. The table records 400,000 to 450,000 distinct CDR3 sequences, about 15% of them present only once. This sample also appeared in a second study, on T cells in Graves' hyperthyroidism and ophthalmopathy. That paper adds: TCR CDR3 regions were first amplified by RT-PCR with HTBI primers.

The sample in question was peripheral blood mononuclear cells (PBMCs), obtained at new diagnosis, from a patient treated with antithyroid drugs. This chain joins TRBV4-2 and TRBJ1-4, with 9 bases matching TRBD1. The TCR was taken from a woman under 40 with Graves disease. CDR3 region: CASSQELAQGAHEKLFF. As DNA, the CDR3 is TGTGCCAGCAGCCAAGAACTAGCACAGGGGGCTCATGAAAAACTGTTTTTT.